This TCR beta chain was identified in a study of shared clonotypes between healthy human individuals. At the level of the study: Donors, aged 18 to 49, were a couple of women and three men.

There are 13 residues in the CDR3. Generated by immunoSEQ multiplex PCR, the TCRdb table keeps only in-frame clones and is missing some. The sample carries about 500,000 clones, 70% to 80% recorded once. This chain uses TRBV12-1 with TRBJ2-5; the D call of TRBD2 is as the table states it, not checked on the DNA. TRBV12-1 counts as a pseudogene. The specimen was PBMCs. The receptor's source is a woman aged 40 to 55 in good health. Some clones in this sample may be carry-over from other donors' samples. CDR3 nucleotides: TGTGCCAGCAGATTGGGGGGTCAAGAGACCCAGTACTTC. This translates into CASRLGGQETQYF.